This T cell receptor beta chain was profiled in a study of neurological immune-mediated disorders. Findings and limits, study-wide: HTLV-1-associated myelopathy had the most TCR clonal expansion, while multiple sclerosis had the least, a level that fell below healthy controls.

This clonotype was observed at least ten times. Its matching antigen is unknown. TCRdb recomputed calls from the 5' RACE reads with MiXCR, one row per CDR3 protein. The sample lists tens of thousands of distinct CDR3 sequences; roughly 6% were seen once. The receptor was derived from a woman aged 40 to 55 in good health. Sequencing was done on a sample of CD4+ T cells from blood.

Here the CDR3 DNA reads TGTGCCATCAGTGAACTAGCGGGAGAGCAGTTCTTC. Translation gives CAISELAGEQFF. The chain has TRBV10-3 and TRBJ2-1, with 10 bases matching TRBD2. Germline CDR1 and CDR2: ENHRY and SYGVKD. The V gene end was trimmed by 3 bases and the J gene end by 10 bases; junction bases not matched to a gene: 0. The CDR3 has 12 amino acids.